A selection of T cell receptor beta chains follows, all from one sample in a study of T cells in Graves' hyperthyroidism and ophthalmopathy. MiXCR, run by TCRdb on the multiplex PCR reads, gives a single entry per CDR3 protein. The repertoire has approximately 300,000 distinct CDR3 sequences, roughly 17% of them found once; the top ten carry approximately 33%. Material for sequencing was blood. The receptor set was obtained from a man aged 25-45 years with Graves' hyperthyroidism. The CDR3 runs from the conserved cysteine through the conserved F or W. Fields, in order: D gene, J gene, V gene, clone size, CDR3 DNA, CDR3 protein. D genes are given only for firm matches. Rows may omit the clone size; those that give it use once, few, many or a size class.

>.|TRBJ1-2|TRBV5-1|.
TGCGCCAGCAGCTTGGGAGGTAACAGGGAGAAGAATGGCTACACCTTC
CASSLGGNREKNGYTF
>.|TRBJ1-1|TRBV12-3/TRBV12-4|many
TGTGCCAGCAGTTTAAATGAGGGTGGCACTGAAGCTTTCTTT
CASSLNEGGTEAFF
>TRBD1|TRBJ2-1|TRBV5-1|few
TGCGCCAGCAGCGTTCAGGGGGCCGGTGAGCAGTTCTTC
CASSVQGAGEQFF
>.|TRBJ2-7|TRBV11-2|many
TGTGCCAGCAGCTTAGATCTTAACCTTTTCTACGAGCAGTACTTC
CASSLDLNLFYEQYF
>.|TRBJ2-2|TRBV12-3/TRBV12-4|.
TGTGCCAGCAGCCCCTGGGGACGTTCCCCGAGCAAGCTGTTTTTT
CASSPWGRSPSKLFF
>TRBD1|TRBJ1-5|TRBV12-3/TRBV12-4|.
TGTGCCAGCAGCCTCGGGACAGGGAATTTCAATCAGCCCCAGCATTTT
CASSLGTGNFNQPQHF
>TRBD1|TRBJ2-2|TRBV20-1|.
TGCAGTGTTACGGGACAGCTGAACACCGGGGAGCTGTTTTTT
CSVTGQLNTGELFF
>TRBD1|TRBJ1-6|TRBV12-3/TRBV12-4|many
TGTGCCAGCAGTGTACAGGGGGCTAGTTCACCCCTCCACTTT
CASSVQGASSPLHF
>TRBD2|TRBJ2-2|TRBV13|many
TGTGCCAGCAGCCGTACTAGCGGGAGTGGCACCGGGGAGCTGTTTTTT
CASSRTSGSGTGELFF
>.|TRBJ2-5|TRBV29-1|few
TGCAGCGTTGAGGCTAGAACGAACCAAGAGACCCAGTACTTC
CSVEARTNQETQYF
>.|TRBJ1-2|TRBV20-1|few
TGCAGTGCTAGTAAGGGACTCTATGGCTACACCTTC
CSASKGLYGYTF
>.|TRBJ1-6|TRBV12-3/TRBV12-4|many
TGTGCCAGCAGGCCTGCAGCGACTAATTCACCCCTCCACTTT
CASRPAATNSPLHF
>.|TRBJ1-1|TRBV28|.
TGTGCCAGCAGTTTGAGAAAGACAGAAGCTTTCTTT
CASSLRKTEAFF
>.|TRBJ1-5|TRBV30|many
TGTGCCTGGAGTGGGACAAGTAAAAATCAGCCCCAGCATTTT
CAWSGTSKNQPQHF
>.|TRBJ1-2|TRBV5-1|.
TGCGCCAGCGCACACCCCGGGGGCCGGGGCTACACCTTC
CASAHPGGRGYTF
>.|TRBJ1-5|TRBV12-3/TRBV12-4|.
TGTGCCAGCAGTTTGGGGAGTTATAGCAATCAGCCCCAGCATTTT
CASSLGSYSNQPQHF
>TRBD2|TRBJ2-3|TRBV2|.
TGTGCCAGCAGCGTAGGACTAGCAACAGATACGCAGTATTTT
CASSVGLATDTQYF
>.|TRBJ2-7|TRBV28|many
TGTGCCAGCACTCCCAGGGACACGGGCTCTGTCTTCATTTATTACGAGCAGTACTTC
CASTPRDTGSVFIYYEQYF
>.|TRBJ1-6|TRBV11-2|many
TGTGCCAGCAGCTTAGACCGGGGGGGGTATAATTCACCCCTCCACTTT
CASSLDRGGYNSPLHF
>.|TRBJ2-2|TRBV5-1|few
TGCGCCAGCAGAAGGCAAACCGGGGAGCTGTTTTTT
CASRRQTGELFF
>TRBD1|TRBJ2-7|TRBV7-2|many
TGTGCCAGCAGTCAAAATCCGGGACAGGTCGCCTACGAGCAGTACTTC
CASSQNPGQVAYEQYF
>.|TRBJ2-1|TRBV10-2|.
TGCGCCAGCAGTGAGTCGATAGGGATGAGGTTCTTC
CASSESIGMRFF
>.|TRBJ1-5|TRBV20-1|few
TGCAGTGCTAGGGTAATGGGAGAGAATCAGCCCCAGCATTTT
CSARVMGENQPQHF
>TRBD1|TRBJ1-2|TRBV2|few
TGTGCCAGCAGCGGGGACAGCGTAAACTATGGCTACACCTTC
CASSGDSVNYGYTF
>.|TRBJ1-5|TRBV30|few
TGTGCCTGGAGTGCCCGGTCGGGGCCCCAGCATTTT
CAWSARSGPQHF
>.|TRBJ2-1|TRBV11-3|.
TGCGCCAGCAGCCAAGAGGGCCTCGGTATTGGCGGTGAGCAGTTCTTC
CASSQEGLGIGGEQFF
>.|TRBJ2-3|TRBV7-6|.
TGTGCCAGCAGCTCCCACTGGGGCGGGAATGGTCGAGATACGCAGTATTTT
CASSSHWGGNGRDTQYF
>.|TRBJ2-3|TRBV20-1|many
TGCAGTGCTAGAGATCTGGATACGCAGTATTTT
CSARDLDTQYF
>.|TRBJ1-2|TRBV12-3/TRBV12-4|many
TGTGCCAGCAGCCCGGACAGCGACTATGGCTACACCTTC
CASSPDSDYGYTF